These 19 T cell receptor beta chains share one sample of origin, sequenced in a study of chemoradiotherapy in HPV16-positive cancers. Sequenced by immunoSEQ multiplex PCR; TCRdb stores in-frame clones only, minus some. The sample gives about 53,000 clones, around nine tenths of which show up once; more than 3% is in the top ten. Sequenced here: blood, sampled from a patient who underwent chemoradiotherapy. Every receptor here comes from a human donor with HPV-associated anogenital cancer.

This clone has a single count. The rearrangement links TRBV7-2 to TRBJ2-6; D unresolved. Trimming took 5 bases from V and 0 from J, leaving 8 bases between them. Per the germline V gene, CDR1 is SGHTA and CDR2 is FQGNSA. This CDR3 is 15 amino acids long. The CDR3 sequence is CASSLQSSGANVLTF. CDR3 bases: TGTGCCAGCAGCCTACAGAGCTCTGGGGCCAACGTCCTGACTTTC.

The CDR3 is CASSPGGGNQETQYF. In DNA form, the CDR3 reads TGCGCCAGCAGCCCAGGGGGCGGGAATCAAGAGACCCAGTACTTC. The J gene is TRBJ2-5, the V gene TRBV5-1, with 8 nucleotides matching TRBD1. Trimming at V came to 4 bases and at J to 2 bases, leaving 7 bases not matched to a gene. Germline values: CDR1 SGHRS, CDR2 YFSETQ. The CDR3 spans 15 residues. Based on the CDR3 plus reference TRBV5-1 and TRBJ2-5, the full variable domain is KAGVTQTPRYLIKTRGQQVTLSCSPISGHRSVSWYQQTPGQGLQFLFEYFSETQRNKGNFPGRFSGRQFSNSRSEMNVSTLELGDSALYLCASSPGGGNQETQYFGPGTRLLVL.

The chain recombines TRBV4-1 with TRBJ2-1, with no clear D. The CDR3 consists of 14 residues. Germline V lookup: CDR1 MGHRA, CDR2 YSYEKL. The germline V and J ends were trimmed by 1 base and 8 bases, with 12 bases remaining between them. CDR3 sequence: CASSQGARRDEQFF. Here the CDR3 DNA reads TGCGCCAGCAGCCAAGGGGCCCGTAGGGATGAGCAGTTCTTC.

As DNA, the CDR3 is TGTGCCAGCACCCCGGGGACTAGCGGGAGGAGATTAAACACCGGGGAGCTGTTTTTT. Its protein product is CASTPGTSGRRLNTGELFF. The V call is TRBV7-3, the J call TRBJ2-2; 15 nucleotides match TRBD2. J was trimmed by 2 bases and V by 7 bases; bases with no gene match: 11. The CDR3 totals 19 residues. Germline CDR1 SGHTA, CDR2 FQGTGA. The variable domain in full, completed from reference TRBV7-3 and TRBJ2-2, reads GAGVSQTPSNKVTEKGKYVELRCDPISGHTALYWYRQSLGQGPEFLIYFQGTGAADDSGLPNDRFFAVRPEGSVSTLKIQRTERGDSAVYLCASTPGTSGRRLNTGELFFGEGSRLTVL.

This rearrangement joins TRBV29-1 to TRBJ1-2; D is perhaps TRBD1 (6 bases). The germline gives CDR1 SQVTM, CDR2 ANQGSEA. V lost 4 bases, J lost 4 bases, and 13 bases lay in between. This CDR3 spans 13 amino acids. The CDR3 region has the DNA TGCAGCGTTGGAAACAGGGCTAGCTATGGCTACACCTTC. Translated, it gives CSVGNRASYGYTF.

The chain carries TRBV7-9 and TRBJ1-4, with TRBD1 as a possible D gene (6 bases). This CDR3 region has 16 residues. V lost 1 base to trimming and J lost 6 bases, with 15 bases between them. The germline CDR1 and CDR2 sequences are SEHNR and FQNEAQ (reference sequence). The CDR3, as DNA: TGTGCCAGCAGCTTAGGGACAGCTTCCTCTTATGAAAAACTGTTTTTT. Its translation: CASSLGTASSYEKLFF.

This chain uses TRBV7-2 with TRBJ1-2, with 8 nucleotides matching TRBD1. The V segment lost 3 bases and the J segment 2 bases; nucleotides outside the gene matches: 2. In germline, CDR1 is SGHTA, CDR2 FQGNSA. The CDR3 loop spans 14 amino acids. CDR3 coding DNA: TGTGCCAGCAGCTTTCGGACAGGGAACTATGGCTACACCTTC. This encodes CASSFRTGNYGYTF. Using reference TRBV7-2 and TRBJ1-2 for the parts outside the CDR3, the full variable domain is GAGVSQSPSNKVTEKGKDVELRCDPISGHTALYWYRQSLGQGLEFLIYFQGNSAPDKSGLPSDRFSAERTGGSVSTLTIQRTQQEDSAVYLCASSFRTGNYGYTFGSGTRLTVV.

This chain joins TRBV2 and TRBJ1-1, with TRBD1 identical over 8 bases. CDR3 length equals 13 residues. V lost 4 bases, J lost 6 bases, and 4 bases stayed unmatched. Germline CDR1 reads SNHLY; CDR2 reads FYNNEI. Here the CDR3 DNA reads TGTGCCAGCAGTGTCCTGGACAGGGCTGAAGCTTTCTTT. This codes for CASSVLDRAEAFF.

This clone was seen once. The chain combines TRBV6-1 with TRBJ2-2, with unresolved D. This CDR3 contains 16 residues. V lost 2 bases to trimming and J lost 4 bases, with 14 bases between them. The germline gives CDR1 MNHNS, CDR2 SASEGT. The CDR3 nucleotides are TGTGCCAGCAGTGAAATTACGGGTTCGGGCACCGGGGAGCTGTTTTTT. Protein product: CASSEITGSGTGELFF.

V is TRBV2 and J is TRBJ2-7, with a tentative D call TRBD1 (6 bases). The CDR3 spans 14 residues. Trimming removed 7 bases from V and 0 bases from J, with 13 bases in between. Germline CDR1 and CDR2: SNHLY and FYNNEI. This chain's CDR3 is CASKTGQSSYEQYF. CDR3 nucleotides: TGTGCCAGCAAAACAGGGCAGAGCTCCTACGAGCAGTACTTC.

The rearrangement joins TRBV18 to TRBJ2-7; 7 bases are shared with TRBD1. The germline V gene has CDR1 KGHSH and CDR2 LQKENI. There are 14 residues in the CDR3. J lost 5 bases, V lost 8 bases, and 12 bases had no gene match. The CDR3 nucleotides are TGTGCCAGCCGACAGGGCATAGGGTTGGACGAGCAGTACTTC. It yields the protein CASRQGIGLDEQYF. Using reference TRBV18 and TRBJ2-7 for the parts outside the CDR3, the full variable domain is NAGVMQNPRHLVRRRGQEARLRCSPMKGHSHVYWYRQLPEEGLKFMVYLQKENIIDESGMPKERFSAEFPKEGPSILRIQQVVRGDSAAYFCASRQGIGLDEQYFGPGTRLTVT.

The CDR3 sequence: CASSLGAVLAGQETQYF. Here the CDR3 DNA reads TGCGCCAGCAGCTTGGGGGCGGTACTAGCGGGACAAGAGACCCAGTACTTC. This chain links TRBV5-1 with TRBJ2-5, with TRBD2 matching over 10 bases. V lost 0 bases and J lost 2; bases outside the gene matches: 7. Germline V lookup: CDR1 SGHRS, CDR2 YFSETQ. The CDR3 is 17 residues long.

The chain recombines TRBV11-2 with TRBJ2-3, with TRBD2 as a possible D gene (6 bases). V gave up 5 bases and J gave up 6 bases, with 18 bases separating them. The CDR3 has 15 amino acids. Germline CDR1 reads SGHAT; CDR2 reads FQNNGV. The CDR3 reads CASSPIGGGADTQYF. DNA of the CDR3: TGTGCCAGCAGCCCAATCGGCGGCGGGGCGGATACGCAGTATTTT. The full variable domain, completed using reference TRBV11-2 and TRBJ2-3, is EAGVAQSPRYKIIEKRQSVAFWCNPISGHATLYWYQQILGQGPKLLIQFQNNGVVDDSQLPKDRFSAERLKGVDSTLKIQPAKLEDSAVYLCASSPIGGGADTQYFGPGTRLTVL.

This clone has just one count. J is TRBJ2-7 and V is TRBV7-2; the match to TRBD2 covers 7 bases. There are 15 residues in the CDR3. J was trimmed by 4 bases and V by 4 bases; bases with no gene match: 10. Germline V CDR1 and CDR2: SGHTA, FQGNSA. The CDR3 DNA reads TGTGCCAGCAGCTCCCCCACGACTAGCAAGTACGAGCAGTACTTC. Translation: CASSSPTTSKYEQYF.

The rearrangement links TRBV30 to TRBJ2-3, with a tentative D call TRBD1 (6 bases). This CDR3 has 13 residues. Trimming pared 0 bases from V and 9 bases from J, leaving 13 bases between. The germline V gene has CDR1 GTSNPN and CDR2 SVGIG (reference sequence). CDR3 region: CAWSVQGLGTQYF. CDR3 nucleotide sequence: TGTGCCTGGAGTGTACAGGGCCTAGGGACGCAGTATTTT. Complete variable domain (other parts from reference TRBV30 and TRBJ2-3): SQTIHQWPATLVQPVGSPLSLECTVEGTSNPNLYWYRQAAGRGLQLLFYSVGIGQISSEVPQNLSASRPQDRQFILSSKKLLLSDSGFYLCAWSVQGLGTQYFGPGTRLTVL.

The rearrangement links TRBV11-2 to TRBJ2-5; 7 nucleotides align to TRBD1. The CDR3 is 14 amino acids. V lost 6 bases to trimming and J lost 4 bases; unmatched junction nucleotides: 8. The germline V gene encodes CDR1 SGHAT and CDR2 FQNNGV. CDR3 nucleotides: TGTGCCAGCAGGCCCCAGGGGGAGAGAGAGACCCAGTACTTC. Translating it yields CASRPQGERETQYF.

V usage is TRBV10-2 and J usage is TRBJ2-7; perhaps TRBD2 as D (6 bases). V was trimmed by 3 bases and J by 1 base, leaving 16 bases between them. The CDR3 runs to 16 residues. CDR1 and CDR2 (germline): WSHSY, SAAADI. CDR3 bases: TGCGCCAGCAGTGACCCCGGGACTCCCGCTTCCTACGAGCAGTACTTC. It yields the protein CASSDPGTPASYEQYF.

The rearrangement joins TRBV19 to TRBJ1-6, with D possibly TRBD1 on 5 matching bases. Germline V gives CDR1 LNHDA, CDR2 SQIVND (reference sequence). V was shortened by 10 bases and J by 10 bases, with 17 bases between the two germline ends. The CDR3 runs 13 residues. CDR3 bases: TGTGCCACTGAATCTGAGGGACGGTCACCCCTCCACTTT. Protein product: CATESEGRSPLHF.

The V gene is TRBV30, the J gene TRBJ1-1; 11 bases align to TRBD1. CDR1 and CDR2 from the germline V gene are GTSNPN and SVGIG (reference sequence). This CDR3 region has 14 residues. V lost 2 bases and J lost 8; bases outside the gene matches: 7. For the CDR3, the DNA is TGTGCCTGGAGTACCCTAGGACAGGGGGCAGAAGCTTTCTTT. The encoded protein is CAWSTLGQGAEAFF. Looking up the rest from reference TRBV30 and TRBJ1-1 gives the full variable domain: SQTIHQWPATLVQPVGSPLSLECTVEGTSNPNLYWYRQAAGRGLQLLFYSVGIGQISSEVPQNLSASRPQDRQFILSSKKLLLSDSGFYLCAWSTLGQGAEAFFGQGTRLTVV.